Below, 5 T cell receptor beta chains from the same sample are listed, as sequenced in a study of early T cells in non-severe SARS-CoV-2 infection. From the 5' RACE reads, TCRdb called clonotypes with MiXCR, one entry per CDR3 protein. The sample gives 90,000 to 130,000 distinct CDR3 sequences, around an eighth of which show up once; around 2.9% is in the top ten. Sequenced material: whole blood. The receptors shown here come from an adult who was a healthcare worker with PCR-confirmed SARS-CoV-2 infection or an uninfected control (not recorded which).

CDR3: CSVDRGEKLFF. CDR3 in DNA: TGCAGCGTTGATAGAGGGGAAAAACTGTTTTTT. V is TRBV29-1 and J is TRBJ1-4; D uncertain. V lost 3 bases and J 8 bases, leaving 7 bases between the germline ends. Germline values: CDR1 SQVTM, CDR2 ANQGSEA. This CDR3 has 11 amino acids.

The chain has TRBV29-1 and TRBJ2-5; unclear D gene. Germline V gives CDR1 SQVTM, CDR2 ANQGSEA. The CDR3 spans 14 residues. Between the trimmed V and J ends, which lost 2 bases and 6 bases, there was a span of 16 bases. The CDR3 sequence is CSVELWEGLKTQYF. The DNA for the CDR3 is TGCAGCGTTGAACTATGGGAAGGGTTGAAGACCCAGTACTTC. Full variable domain (rest looked up from reference TRBV29-1 and TRBJ2-5): SAVISQKPSRDICQRGTSLTIQCQVDSQVTMMFWYRQQPGQSLTLIATANQGSEATYESGFVIDKFPISRPNLTFSTLTVSNMSPEDSSIYLCSVELWEGLKTQYFGPGTRLLVL.

This chain uses TRBV28 with TRBJ2-3, with TRBD1 matching over 7 bases. The ends lost 6 bases at V and 1 base at J; junction bases unmatched: 10. CDR1 MDHEN and CDR2 SYDVKM come from the germline V gene. This CDR3 comprises 16 residues. CDR3 residues: CASSYPATGGTDTQYF. CDR3 DNA: TGTGCCAGCAGCTACCCGGCTACAGGGGGCACAGATACGCAGTATTTT.

This clonotype has a count of ten or more. The chain carries TRBV27 and TRBJ2-1; 8 bases are a match to TRBD2. Losses at the gene ends were 8 bases for V and 7 bases for J; bases not matched to a gene: 7. There are 13 residues in the CDR3. Germline V CDR1 and CDR2: MNHEY, SMNVEV (reference sequence). CDR3: CASAPSGRNEQFF. Written as DNA, the CDR3 is TGTGCCAGCGCCCCGAGCGGGAGAAATGAGCAGTTCTTC.

This clonotype came up a few times. The chain couples TRBV5-8 to TRBJ1-1; D is possibly TRBD1 (5 bases). Germline values: CDR1 SGHTS, CDR2 YDEGEE. The CDR3 length is 16 residues. Trimming left V 4 bases short and J 4 bases short, with 20 bases between. The CDR3 DNA reads TGTGCCAGCAGCGCAAGAGGGGCAGGGCGAATCACTGAAGCTTTCTTT. Protein: CASSARGAGRITEAFF. The complete variable domain, with remaining parts taken from reference TRBV5-8 and TRBJ1-1, reads EAGVTQSPTHLIKTRGQQATLRCSPISGHTSVYWYQQALGLGLQFLLWYDEGEERNRGNFPPRFSGRQFPNYSSELNVNALELEDSALYLCASSARGAGRITEAFFGQGTRLTVV.